This T cell receptor (beta chain) was profiled in a study of T cell responses to AZD1222 COVID-19 vaccine. Whole-study findings and limits: Spike-specific TCR breadth and depth went up after people got two AZD1222 doses. Among spike-specific TCRs, nearly half reportedly target unmutated variant regions. Clonal diversity was possibly underestimated; the donors were predominantly white British and more often female. The study sampled repertoires only after the peak T cell response.

Comments on this clone: Its matching antigen is unknown.

Data came from immunoSEQ multiplex PCR; TCRdb stores just in-frame clones and leaves some out. The table has some 98,000 clones, about 88% seen once. The clonotype originates from an adult in good health. The sequencing used peripheral blood, collected on day 0 of AZD1222 vaccination.

CDR3 DNA sequence: TGTGCCAGCAGGTTACCGGGGGCCCAAGCCTACGAGCAGTACTTC. Translating gives CASRLPGAQAYEQYF. The rearrangement uses TRBV5-4 and TRBJ2-7; perhaps D is TRBD1 or TRBD2 (6 bases each). Trimming cost V 5 bases and J 2 bases, with 17 bases left between them. CDR1 is SGHNT and CDR2 is YYREEE in the germline V gene (reference sequence). The CDR3 runs to 15 residues. The full variable domain, with the rest looked up from reference TRBV5-4 and TRBJ2-7, is ETGVTQSPTHLIKTRGQQVTLRCSSQSGHNTVSWYQQALGQGPQFIFQYYREEENGRGNFPPRFSGLQFPNYSSELNVNALELDDSALYLCASRLPGAQAYEQYFGPGTRLTVT.